The rows below give T cell receptor beta chains drawn from one sample of a study of T cell responses to AZD1222 COVID-19 vaccine. The method was immunoSEQ multiplex PCR; TCRdb's version includes in-frame clones alone and lacks a portion of them. The sample yields about 170,000 clones, more than 80% seen once. The source material was peripheral blood, sampled on day 0 of AZD1222 vaccination. The source of these receptors is an adult in good health. The CDR3 runs from the conserved cysteine through the conserved F or W. D genes are given only for firm matches. Size values are once, few and many counts, or a class for expanded clones, and some rows have none.

TRBJ1-4,TRBV12-3/TRBV12-4,-,-,13,CASSLEMVGGLFF,TGTGCCAGCAGTTTAGAGATGGTCGGGGGACTGTTTTTT
TRBJ2-7,TRBV6-5,-,TRBD2,15,CASSYTSGGTYEQYF,TGTGCCAGCAGTTACACTAGCGGGGGGACATACGAGCAGTACTTC
TRBJ2-2,TRBV29-1,-,-,12,CSAGTITGELFF,TGCAGCGCAGGGACGATCACCGGGGAGCTGTTTTTT
TRBJ1-4,TRBV25-1,-,TRBD1,14,CASMLTGKNEKLFF,TGTGCCAGCATGTTGACAGGGAAAAATGAAAAACTGTTTTTT
TRBJ1-2,TRBV5-1,-,TRBD1,18,CASSLGPLGQGPNYGYTF,TGCGCCAGCAGCTTGGGCCCCCTCGGACAGGGCCCTAACTATGGCTACACCTTC
TRBJ1-6,TRBV19,-,-,15,CASSIWPPYNSPLHF,TGTGCCAGTAGTATCTGGCCCCCCTATAATTCACCCCTCCACTTT
TRBJ2-3,TRBV6-5,-,-,16,CASSYLSVGGTDTQYF,TGTGCCAGCAGTTACCTGAGCGTGGGTGGTACAGATACGCAGTATTTT
TRBJ2-7,TRBV30,-,TRBD1,16,CAWSANSGTGRDEQYF,TGTGCCTGGAGTGCAAACTCCGGGACAGGAAGGGACGAGCAGTACTTC
TRBJ2-7,TRBV19,-,-,18,CASSMDNDEGTNTGEQYF,TGTGCCAGTAGTATGGACAACGACGAGGGTACCAACACGGGCGAGCAGTACTTC
TRBJ2-2,TRBV24-1,-,-,17,CATSDFGGAGNTGELFF,TGTGCCACCAGTGATTTCGGGGGCGCGGGGAACACCGGGGAGCTGTTTTTT
TRBJ2-3,TRBV7-9,few,TRBD1,15,CASRRWDSPLDTQYF,TGTGCCAGCCGTCGATGGGACAGCCCCTTAGATACGCAGTATTTT
TRBJ2-5,TRBV7-3,-,-,15,CASSLNAGLQETQYF,TGTGCCAGCAGCTTAAATGCAGGGCTACAGGAGACCCAGTACTTC
TRBJ2-3,TRBV28,-,TRBD2,15,CASSSSGGITDTQYF,TGTGCCAGCAGTTCGAGCGGGGGGATCACAGATACGCAGTATTTT
TRBJ2-2,TRBV29-1,-,-,13,CSDRAPAKGELFF,TGCAGCGACCGGGCCCCAGCCAAAGGGGAGCTGTTTTTT
TRBJ1-2,TRBV5-4,-,-,14,CASRGPGVNYGYTF,TGTGCCAGCAGAGGACCGGGGGTTAACTATGGCTACACCTTC
TRBJ1-1,TRBV5-4,-,-,13,CASSLETGTEAFF,TGTGCCAGCAGCTTGGAAACCGGTACTGAAGCTTTCTTT
TRBJ1-4,TRBV5-6,-,-,14,CASSPDVSNEKLFF,TGTGCCAGCAGCCCGGATGTATCTAATGAAAAACTGTTTTTT
TRBJ1-6,TRBV19,-,-,14,CASSTGAGNSPLHF,TGTGCCAGTAGTACAGGGGCCGGGAATTCACCCCTCCACTTT
TRBJ1-3,TRBV27,-,-,12,CANSIVGNTIYF,TGTGCCAACAGCATCGTTGGAAACACCATATATTTT
TRBJ2-3,TRBV20-1,-,-,15,CSASLGGPFTDTQYF,TGCAGTGCTAGTCTGGGGGGGCCATTCACAGATACGCAGTATTTT
TRBJ1-1,TRBV11-1,-,-,14,CASSLVRGLTEAFF,TGTGCCAGCAGCCTAGTCAGGGGTCTCACTGAAGCTTTCTTT
TRBJ2-7,TRBV3-1/TRBV3-2,-,-,14,CASSQDSGKDEQYF,TGTGCCAGCAGCCAAGATTCAGGGAAGGACGAGCAGTACTTC
TRBJ2-2,TRBV3-1/TRBV3-2,-,TRBD1,16,CASSPLDRGRTGELFF,TGTGCCAGCAGCCCATTAGACAGGGGTCGGACCGGGGAGCTGTTTTTT
TRBJ1-4,TRBV12-5,-,-,13,CASGPGEGEKLFF,TGTGCTAGTGGCCCGGGAGAGGGTGAAAAACTGTTTTTT
TRBJ1-5,TRBV18,-,-,15,CASSLLQDSNQPQHF,TGTGCCAGCTCACTCCTACAGGATAGCAATCAGCCCCAGCATTTT
TRBJ2-1,TRBV5-6,-,TRBD1,19,CASSLMPGWAGGRYNEQFF,TGTGCCAGCAGCTTGATGCCTGGGTGGGCAGGGGGCAGGTACAATGAGCAGTTCTTC
TRBJ2-1,TRBV19,-,TRBD2,14,CASSLAGGPHEQFF,TGTGCCAGTAGTCTGGCGGGGGGGCCTCATGAGCAGTTCTTC
TRBJ1-5,TRBV7-6,-,TRBD1,17,CASSLAAGQEGNQPQHF,TGTGCCAGCAGCTTAGCCGCCGGACAGGAAGGCAATCAGCCCCAGCATTTT
TRBJ2-5,TRBV6-5,-,TRBD1,16,CASSLVRDRLQETQYF,TGTGCCAGCAGTTTAGTCCGGGACAGGTTACAAGAGACCCAGTACTTC
TRBJ2-2,TRBV5-4,-,-,15,CASSLGTQNTGELFF,TGTGCCAGCAGCTTGGGGACACAGAACACCGGGGAGCTGTTTTTT
TRBJ2-1,TRBV16,-,-,13,CASSQSVYNEQFF,TGTGCCAGCAGCCAAAGCGTATACAATGAGCAGTTCTTC
TRBJ1-4,TRBV7-2,-,-,17,CASSEKTGGMLGEKLFF,TGTGCCAGCAGCGAAAAAACGGGGGGAATGTTGGGAGAAAAACTGTTTTTT
TRBJ2-7,TRBV9,-,-,13,CASSVDPGTRQYF,TGTGCCAGCAGCGTAGACCCGGGGACTCGGCAGTACTTC
TRBJ1-5,TRBV4-1,-,TRBD1,17,CASSHWAGTVPNQPQHF,TGCGCCAGCAGCCACTGGGCCGGGACAGTCCCCAATCAGCCCCAGCATTTT
TRBJ2-5,TRBV27,-,-,13,CASSLSLWETQYF,TGTGCCAGCAGTTTGAGTCTATGGGAGACCCAGTACTTC
TRBJ1-2,TRBV7-9,-,TRBD1,16,CASSLGGGQVPYGYTF,TGTGCCAGCAGCTTAGGAGGGGGACAGGTACCATATGGCTACACCTTC
TRBJ2-1,TRBV5-6,-,-,15,CASSFTTGPYNEQFF,TGTGCCAGCAGCTTTACCACGGGGCCCTACAATGAGCAGTTCTTC
TRBJ2-7,TRBV7-2,-,-,14,CASSLTFDGYEQYF,TGTGCCAGCAGCTTAACCTTCGACGGCTACGAGCAGTACTTC
TRBJ1-2,TRBV7-2,-,-,14,CASSFRDSNYGYTF,TGTGCCAGCAGCTTCAGGGACTCTAACTATGGCTACACCTTC
TRBJ2-3,TRBV25-1,-,TRBD2,17,CASSESWRRGATDTQYF,TGTGCCAGCAGTGAATCTTGGAGGCGGGGGGCCACAGATACGCAGTATTTT
TRBJ2-5,TRBV5-5,-,-,14,CASSLSGIQETQYF,TGTGCCAGCAGCTTGTCAGGAATCCAAGAGACCCAGTACTTC
TRBJ2-7,TRBV6-5,once,TRBD1,13,CASSRDRTYEQYF,TGTGCCAGTTCCCGGGACAGGACCTACGAGCAGTACTTC
TRBJ2-3,TRBV18,-,-,16,CASSPNRDISTDTQYF,TGTGCCAGCTCACCGAACCGGGACATCAGCACAGATACGCAGTATTTT
TRBJ1-1,TRBV20-1,-,-,11,CSLRWSEEAFF,TGCAGTTTACGGTGGAGTGAGGAGGCTTTCTTT
TRBJ2-1,TRBV2,-,TRBD2,12,CASTGGINEQFF,TGTGCCAGCACGGGGGGGATCAATGAGCAGTTCTTC
TRBJ1-2,TRBV28,-,TRBD1,12,CASEGQGFGYTF,TGTGCCAGCGAGGGACAGGGCTTCGGCTACACCTTC
TRBJ2-3,TRBV4-3,-,TRBD2,17,CASSQDPVSGRTDTQYF,TGCGCCAGCAGCCAAGATCCAGTTAGCGGGCGCACAGATACGCAGTATTTT
TRBJ1-5,TRBV5-5,-,TRBD1,16,CASSSWTGGVGQPQHF,TGTGCCAGCAGCTCGTGGACAGGGGGCGTCGGACAGCCCCAGCATTTT
TRBJ1-1,TRBV29-1,-,-,13,CSVDLGARTEAFF,TGCAGCGTTGACCTGGGGGCAAGGACTGAAGCTTTCTTT
TRBJ2-3,TRBV7-9,-,-,15,CASSSGGLSTDTQYF,TGTGCCAGCAGCTCAGGTGGACTGTCCACAGATACGCAGTATTTT
TRBJ2-5,TRBV25-1,-,-,15,CASSDSGAIQDTQYF,TGTGCCAGCAGTGATTCCGGAGCTATACAAGATACCCAGTACTTC
TRBJ2-6,TRBV19,-,-,17,CATESQGWPFGANVLTF,TGTGCCACCGAATCACAGGGTTGGCCCTTTGGGGCCAACGTCCTGACTTTC
TRBJ1-1,TRBV6-1,-,-,14,CASSEAYRTAEAFF,TGTGCCAGCAGTGAAGCGTACCGGACAGCTGAAGCTTTCTTT
TRBJ2-2,TRBV7-9,-,-,12,CASSTYTGELFF,TGTGCCAGCAGCACATACACCGGGGAGCTGTTTTTT
TRBJ2-7,TRBV7-3,-,-,15,CASSPRPSPAYEQYF,TGTGCCAGCAGCCCCCGCCCGTCACCCGCCTACGAGCAGTACTTC